The present T cell receptor beta chain was sequenced within a study of brain metastases from non-small cell lung cancer. In regard to this clone: Its antigen remains unidentified.

This table comes from immunoSEQ multiplex PCR, and its TCRdb copy is limited to in-frame clones, with some not included. Of about 750 clones listed, around 80% are singletons. V was shortened by 6 bases and J by 10 bases, with 21 bases between the two germline ends. The CDR3 extends over 14 amino acids. Germline assignment: CDR1 KGHSH and CDR2 LQKENI. Overall study results and limits: In roughly 60% of brain metastases, T-cell clones were expanded compared with matched primary tumors.

The receptor was derived from a donor at least 40 years old with non-small cell lung cancer. The specimen sequenced was tissue from a brain metastasis. The gene calls are TRBV18 and TRBJ2-5; TRBD1 or TRBD2 may be the D gene (5 bases each). CDR3 bases: TGTGCCAGCTCCCCGCCGGCTGGGGGAGAGGACCAGTACTTC. It encodes CASSPPAGGEDQYF.